The rows below give T cell receptor beta chains drawn from one sample of a study of sequential checkpoint blockade in melanoma. Clones were read by immunoSEQ multiplex PCR, and TCRdb kept only the in-frame ones, dropping some. The table shows 7,500 to 8,500 clones, with 20% to 25% occurring only once. The source was tumor tissue (inferred from file names), collected from a patient given nivolumab and ipilimumab in sequence. The receptor set was obtained from a human donor with melanoma. The CDR3 runs from the conserved cysteine through the conserved F or W. A D gene is named only where the DNA matches it firmly. Clone size is not always given. Where it is, it says once, few, many or a class for expanded clones.

v_call,clone_size,j_call,d_call,cdr3_nt,cdr3_aa
TRBV12-5,large,TRBJ2-1,TRBD2,TGTGCCAGCTTTGATGCGGGGGGCTACAATGAGCAGTTCTTC,CASFDAGGYNEQFF
TRBV6-8,medium-sized,TRBJ1-1,.,TGTGCCAGCAGTGCAGGAACAACGGGAACGAACACTGAAGCTTTCTTT,CASSAGTTGTNTEAFF
TRBV11-3,many,TRBJ1-2,TRBD1,TGTGCCAGCAGCTTAGGGGACAGAGATTATGGCTACACCTTC,CASSLGDRDYGYTF
TRBV6-8,.,TRBJ1-4,TRBD1,TGTGCCAGCAGCCACCGGGACAGGGGAGCCGTGGGGCATGGAAAACTGTTTTTT,CASSHRDRGAVGHGKLFF
TRBV6-8,.,TRBJ2-2,.,TGTGCCAGCAGTTTACAGGAAACCGGGGAGCTGTTTTTT,CASSLQETGELFF
TRBV6-8,many,TRBJ1-1,.,TGTGCCAGCAGTTACACCCCGCGGGGGGATCGGAACACTGAAGCTTTCTTT,CASSYTPRGDRNTEAFF
TRBV9,.,TRBJ2-7,.,TGTGCCAGCAGGGAGACAGGATCATACGAGCAGTACTTC,CASRETGSYEQYF
TRBV6-8,.,TRBJ2-1,.,TGTGCCAGCAGTTACGGGCACCTGGAAGAGCAGTTCTTC,CASSYGHLEEQFF
TRBV11-3,many,TRBJ2-5,.,TGTGCCAGCAGCTCCCCGGTGGCGTACCAAGAGACCCAGTACTTC,CASSSPVAYQETQYF
TRBV25-1,.,TRBJ2-2,.,TGTGCCAGCAGTGAATATAGGCAGGGAAACACCGGGGAGCTGTTTTTT,CASSEYRQGNTGELFF
TRBV11-3,.,TRBJ2-5,TRBD2,TGTGCCAGCAGCAGACTAGCGGGGTTCCAAGAGACCCAGTACTTC,CASSRLAGFQETQYF
TRBV14,.,TRBJ2-6,.,TGTGCCAGCAGCCAAGACGTTTGGACAGACCTTCTTGGGGCCAACGTCCTGACTTTC,CASSQDVWTDLLGANVLTF
TRBV19,.,TRBJ2-1,TRBD2,TGTGCCAGTAGTTACCCGGGACTAGTATCTTATGAGCAGTTCTTC,CASSYPGLVSYEQFF
TRBV19,.,TRBJ1-5,TRBD1,TGTGCCAGTAGTATATACGGGACAGGGGGGTTCAATCAGCCCCAGCATTTT,CASSIYGTGGFNQPQHF
TRBV10-2,.,TRBJ1-1,TRBD1,TGCGCCAGCAGTGCGGCCAGGGGGCTCGCTACTGAAGCTTTCTTT,CASSAARGLATEAFF
TRBV11-3,many,TRBJ2-2,.,TGTGCCAGCAGCCACTTTATGCGGGTGGGCGGCACCGGGGAGCTGTTTTTT,CASSHFMRVGGTGELFF
TRBV14,few,TRBJ1-5,.,TGTGCCAGCAGCCAAGCGGGGGTAGGACAGCCCCAGCATTTT,CASSQAGVGQPQHF
TRBV11-3,medium-sized,TRBJ2-1,TRBD1,TGTGCCAGCAGCGTTGGGACAGGGGCGGGCAATGAGCAGTTCTTC,CASSVGTGAGNEQFF
TRBV11-3,many,TRBJ2-7,TRBD1,TGTGCCAGCAGCTTACCGACAGGGGGCCTCTACGAGCAGTACTTC,CASSLPTGGLYEQYF
TRBV6-8,medium-sized,TRBJ2-7,.,TGTGCCAGCAGTCCCGAACAGGGCGATCTCTCCTACGAGCAGTACTTC,CASSPEQGDLSYEQYF
TRBV25-1,.,TRBJ1-2,TRBD1,TGTGCCAGCAGTGAATATCGAGGGACAGGGGGCGGGTATGGCTACACCTTC,CASSEYRGTGGGYGYTF
TRBV6-8,few,TRBJ1-5,.,TGTGCCAGCAGTTACTTAGGGGGCAATCAGCCCCAGCATTTT,CASSYLGGNQPQHF
TRBV6-8,.,TRBJ2-3,TRBD2,TGTGCCAGCAGTTGGTCTCCGGGACTAGCGGGAGGAACAGATACGCAGTATTTT,CASSWSPGLAGGTDTQYF
TRBV4-1,.,TRBJ1-2,.,TGCGCCAGCAGCCTTCAGGTGGGGGACTGGGGTTATGGCTACACCTTC,CASSLQVGDWGYGYTF
TRBV10-3,few,TRBJ1-1,.,TGTGCCATCAGTGAGTCGATTCCGGCCGAAGCTTTCTTT,CAISESIPAEAFF
TRBV29-1,.,TRBJ1-1,.,TGCAGCGTTGAGGGGTGGGCCCAAACGAGCGAGGCTTTCTTT,CSVEGWAQTSEAFF
TRBV7-2,many,TRBJ1-2,TRBD1,TGTGCCAGCAGCCACGGGACAGGGCCCTTGGAGACCTTC,CASSHGTGPLETF